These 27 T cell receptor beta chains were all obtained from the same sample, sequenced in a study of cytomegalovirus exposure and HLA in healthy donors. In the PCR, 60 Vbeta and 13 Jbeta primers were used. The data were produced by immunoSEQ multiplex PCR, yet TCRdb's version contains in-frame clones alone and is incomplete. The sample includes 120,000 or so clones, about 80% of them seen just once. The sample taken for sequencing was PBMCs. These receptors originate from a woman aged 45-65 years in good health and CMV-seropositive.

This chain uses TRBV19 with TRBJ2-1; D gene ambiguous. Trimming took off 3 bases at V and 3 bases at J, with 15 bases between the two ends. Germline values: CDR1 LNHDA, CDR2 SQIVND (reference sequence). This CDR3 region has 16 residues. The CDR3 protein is CASSMRRPSIYNEQFF. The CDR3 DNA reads TGTGCCAGTAGTATGAGGCGGCCTTCGATCTACAATGAGCAGTTCTTC.

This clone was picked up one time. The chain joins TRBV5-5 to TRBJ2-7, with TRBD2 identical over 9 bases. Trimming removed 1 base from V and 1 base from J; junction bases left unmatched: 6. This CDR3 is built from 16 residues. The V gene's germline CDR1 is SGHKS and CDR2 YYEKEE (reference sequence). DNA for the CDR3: TGTGCCAGCAGCTTGAGTCTGGCGGGAGGGTCCTACGAGCAGTACTTC. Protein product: CASSLSLAGGSYEQYF.

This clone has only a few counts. The CDR3 is CASSWGQGFNQPQHF. CDR3 DNA: TGCGCCAGCAGCTGGGGACAGGGGTTCAATCAGCCCCAGCATTTT. The chain is built from TRBV5-1 and TRBJ1-5; TRBD1 matches at 10 bases. Looked up from germline, CDR1 is SGHRS and CDR2 is YFSETQ. With 3 bases clipped from V and 3 bases from J, the junction kept 3 bases outside the gene matches. The CDR3 consists of 15 residues.

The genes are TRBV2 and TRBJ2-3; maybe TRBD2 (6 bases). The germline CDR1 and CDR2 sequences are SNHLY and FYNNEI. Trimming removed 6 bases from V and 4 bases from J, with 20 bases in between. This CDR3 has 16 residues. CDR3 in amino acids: CASRDPGGTSPDTQYF. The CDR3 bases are TGTGCCAGCAGGGACCCCGGCGGGACGTCCCCAGATACGCAGTATTTT. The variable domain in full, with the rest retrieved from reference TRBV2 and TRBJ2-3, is EPEVTQTPSHQVTQMGQEVILRCVPISNHLYFYWYRQILGQKVEFLVSFYNNEISEKSEIFDDQFSVERPDGSNFTLKIRSTKLEDSAMYFCASRDPGGTSPDTQYFGPGTRLTVL.

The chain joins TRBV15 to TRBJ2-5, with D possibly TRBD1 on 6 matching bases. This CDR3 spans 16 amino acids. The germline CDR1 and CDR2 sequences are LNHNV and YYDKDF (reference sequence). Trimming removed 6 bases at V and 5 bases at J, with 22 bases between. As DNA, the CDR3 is TGTGCCACCAGGCCTCGGACAGCAACAAGTGGGGAGACCCAGTACTTC. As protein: CATRPRTATSGETQYF.

This CDR3 is CASSPPGTGVPDTQYF. DNA of the CDR3: TGTGCCAGCAGCCCACCCGGGACAGGGGTCCCCGACACGCAGTATTTT. The genes are TRBV9 and TRBJ2-3; TRBD1 matches at 10 bases. The CDR3 is made up of 16 amino acids. Losses at the gene ends were 4 bases for V and 9 bases for J; bases not matched to a gene: 14. Germline CDR1 SGDLS, CDR2 YYNGEE.

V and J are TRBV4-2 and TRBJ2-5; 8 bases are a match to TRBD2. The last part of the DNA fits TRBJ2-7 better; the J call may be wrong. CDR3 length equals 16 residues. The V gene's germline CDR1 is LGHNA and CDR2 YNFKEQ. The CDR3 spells CASSQDLSGGVYEQYF. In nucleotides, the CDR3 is TGTGCCAGCAGCCAAGATCTGTCCGGGGGGGTCTACGAGCAGTACTTC.

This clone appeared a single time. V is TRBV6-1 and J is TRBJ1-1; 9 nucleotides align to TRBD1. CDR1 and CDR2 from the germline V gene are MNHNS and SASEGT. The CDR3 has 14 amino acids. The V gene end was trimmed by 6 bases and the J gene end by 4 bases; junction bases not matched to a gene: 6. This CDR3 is CASSGTGLGTEAFF. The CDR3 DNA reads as TGTGCCAGCAGCGGGACAGGGTTAGGCACTGAAGCTTTCTTT.

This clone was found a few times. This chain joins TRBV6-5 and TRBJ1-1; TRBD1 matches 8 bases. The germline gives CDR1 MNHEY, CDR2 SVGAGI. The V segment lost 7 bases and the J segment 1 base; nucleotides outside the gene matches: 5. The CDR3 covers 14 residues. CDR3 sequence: CASTDRGRNTEAFF. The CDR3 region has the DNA TGTGCCAGCACCGACAGGGGCAGGAACACTGAAGCTTTCTTT.

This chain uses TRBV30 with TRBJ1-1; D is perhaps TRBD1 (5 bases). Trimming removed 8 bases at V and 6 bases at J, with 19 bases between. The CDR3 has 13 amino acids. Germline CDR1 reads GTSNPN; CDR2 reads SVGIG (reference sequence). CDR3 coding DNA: TGTGCCCTCAACAACAAGGGGTCCGCTGAAGCTTTCTTT. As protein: CALNNKGSAEAFF. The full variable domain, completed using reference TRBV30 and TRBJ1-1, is SQTIHQWPATLVQPVGSPLSLECTVEGTSNPNLYWYRQAAGRGLQLLFYSVGIGQISSEVPQNLSASRPQDRQFILSSKKLLLSDSGFYLCALNNKGSAEAFFGQGTRLTVV.

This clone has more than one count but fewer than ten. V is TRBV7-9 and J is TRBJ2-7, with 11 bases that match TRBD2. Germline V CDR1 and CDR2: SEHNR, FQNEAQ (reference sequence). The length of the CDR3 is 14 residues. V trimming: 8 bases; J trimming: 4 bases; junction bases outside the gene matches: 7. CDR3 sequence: CASAPGTSGYEQYF. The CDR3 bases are TGTGCCAGCGCACCCGGGACTAGCGGATACGAGCAGTACTTC.

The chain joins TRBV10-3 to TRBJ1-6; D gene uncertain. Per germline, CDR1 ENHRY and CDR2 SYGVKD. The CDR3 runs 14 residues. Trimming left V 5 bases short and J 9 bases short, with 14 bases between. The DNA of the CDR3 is TGTGCCATCAGTCGAGGATCCCTCAGTTCACCCCTCCACTTT. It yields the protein CAISRGSLSSPLHF.

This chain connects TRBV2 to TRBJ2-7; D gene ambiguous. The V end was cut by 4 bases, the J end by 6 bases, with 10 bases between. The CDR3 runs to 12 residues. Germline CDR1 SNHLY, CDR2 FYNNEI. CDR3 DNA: TGTGCCAGCAGTGCTTTCGGTCTCGAGCAGTACTTC. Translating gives CASSAFGLEQYF.

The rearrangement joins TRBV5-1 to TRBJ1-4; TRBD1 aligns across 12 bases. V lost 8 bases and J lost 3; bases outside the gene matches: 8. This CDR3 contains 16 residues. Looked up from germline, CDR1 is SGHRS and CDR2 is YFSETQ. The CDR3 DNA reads TGCGCCAGTACGACCGGGACAGGGGGCTCTAATGAAAAACTGTTTTTT. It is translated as CASTTGTGGSNEKLFF.

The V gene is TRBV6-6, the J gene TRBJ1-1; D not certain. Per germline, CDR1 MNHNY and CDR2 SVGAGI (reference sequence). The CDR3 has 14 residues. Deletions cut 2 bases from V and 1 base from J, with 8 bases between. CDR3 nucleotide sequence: TGTGCCAGCAGTTACCAGCGGGAGAACACTGAAGCTTTCTTT. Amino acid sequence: CASSYQRENTEAFF.

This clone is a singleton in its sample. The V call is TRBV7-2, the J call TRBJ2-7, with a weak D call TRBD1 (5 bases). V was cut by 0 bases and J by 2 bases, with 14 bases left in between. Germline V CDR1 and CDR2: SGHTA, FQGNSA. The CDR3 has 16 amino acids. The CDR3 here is CASSLAVDSRTYEQYF. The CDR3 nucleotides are TGTGCCAGCAGCTTAGCAGTCGACAGTAGGACCTACGAGCAGTACTTC.

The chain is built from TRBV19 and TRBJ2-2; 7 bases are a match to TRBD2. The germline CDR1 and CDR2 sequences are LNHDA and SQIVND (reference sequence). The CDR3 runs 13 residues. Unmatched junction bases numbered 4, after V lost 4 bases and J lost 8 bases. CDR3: CASSNGGGGELFF. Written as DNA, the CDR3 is TGTGCCAGTAGTAACGGCGGGGGTGGGGAGCTGTTTTTT.

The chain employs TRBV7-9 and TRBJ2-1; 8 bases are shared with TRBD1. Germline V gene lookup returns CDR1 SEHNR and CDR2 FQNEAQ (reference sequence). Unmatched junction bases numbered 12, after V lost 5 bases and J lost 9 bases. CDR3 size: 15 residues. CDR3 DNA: TGTGCCAGCAGCCCCACCGGGACAGGCTCTAGTGAGCAGTTCTTC. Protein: CASSPTGTGSSEQFF.

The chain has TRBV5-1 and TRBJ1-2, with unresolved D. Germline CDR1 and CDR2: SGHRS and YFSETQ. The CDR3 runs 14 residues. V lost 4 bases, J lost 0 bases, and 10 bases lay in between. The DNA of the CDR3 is TGCGCCAGCAGCCAAGACGGGACTAACTATGGCTACACCTTC. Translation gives CASSQDGTNYGYTF.

CDR3 sequence reads: CASSLEPATPYNEQFF. For the CDR3, the DNA is TGTGCCAGCAGCTTGGAGCCCGCTACTCCCTACAATGAGCAGTTCTTC. This sequence joins TRBV5-4 and TRBJ2-1; D gene uncertain. Germline values: CDR1 SGHNT, CDR2 YYREEE (reference sequence). V was clipped by 0 bases and J by 2 bases, with 12 bases between them. The CDR3 loop spans 16 amino acids.

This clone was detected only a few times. The chain's CDR3 is CASSFSHGSEAYEQYF. In DNA, the CDR3 is TGTGCCAGCAGTTTCTCCCACGGGAGTGAAGCCTACGAGCAGTACTTC. The V gene is TRBV6-5, the J gene TRBJ2-7; D might be TRBD2 (6 bases). Germline loops: CDR1 MNHEY, CDR2 SVGAGI. V was cut by 4 bases and J by 2 bases, with 18 bases left in between. This CDR3 has 16 residues.

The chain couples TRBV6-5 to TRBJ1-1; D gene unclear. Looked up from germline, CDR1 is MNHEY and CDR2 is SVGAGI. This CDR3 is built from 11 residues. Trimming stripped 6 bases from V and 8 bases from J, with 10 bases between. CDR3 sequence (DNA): TGTGCCAGCAGACACGGCAGGGAAGCTTTCTTT. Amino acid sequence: CASRHGREAFF.

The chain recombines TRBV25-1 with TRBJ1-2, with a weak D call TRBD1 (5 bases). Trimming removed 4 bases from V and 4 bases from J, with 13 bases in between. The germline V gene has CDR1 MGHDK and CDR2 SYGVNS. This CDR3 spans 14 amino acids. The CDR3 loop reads CASSAGDLSYGYTF. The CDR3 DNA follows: TGTGCCAGCAGTGCGGGGGACTTAAGCTATGGCTACACCTTC.

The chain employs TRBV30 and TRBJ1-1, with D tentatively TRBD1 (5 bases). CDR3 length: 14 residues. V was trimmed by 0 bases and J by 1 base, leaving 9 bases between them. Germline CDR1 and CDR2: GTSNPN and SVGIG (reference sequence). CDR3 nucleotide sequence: TGTGCCTGGAGTGTACGCGGGGGGAACACTGAAGCTTTCTTT. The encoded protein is CAWSVRGGNTEAFF.

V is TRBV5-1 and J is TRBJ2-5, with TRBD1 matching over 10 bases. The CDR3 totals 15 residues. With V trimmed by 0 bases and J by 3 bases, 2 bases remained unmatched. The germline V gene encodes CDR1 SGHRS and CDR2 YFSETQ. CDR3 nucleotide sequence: TGCGCCAGCAGCTTGGCGGGGACAGGGGAAGAGACCCAGTACTTC. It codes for CASSLAGTGEETQYF.

In DNA form, the CDR3 reads TGTGCTAGTGTCCTGGGGCAGGGGAGCTACAATGAGCAGTTCTTC. Protein product: CASVLGQGSYNEQFF. V and J are TRBV12-5 and TRBJ2-1, with a possible D match to TRBD1 (6 bases). CDR3 length: 15 amino acids. CDR1 and CDR2 (germline): LGHNT, FRNRAP. Trimming took off 7 bases at V and 3 bases at J, with 16 bases between the two ends.

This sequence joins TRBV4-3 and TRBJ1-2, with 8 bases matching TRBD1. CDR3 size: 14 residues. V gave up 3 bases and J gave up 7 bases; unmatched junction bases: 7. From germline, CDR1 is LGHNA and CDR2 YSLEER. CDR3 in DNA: TGCGCCAGCAGCCAGGGACAGGCCCCGAGTGGCTACACCTTC. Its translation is CASSQGQAPSGYTF.